The next 26 T cell receptor beta chains were all read from a single sample in a study of cytomegalovirus exposure and HLA in healthy donors. Primers included in the PCR were 60 Vbeta and 13 Jbeta primers. The table came from immunoSEQ multiplex PCR; TCRdb's copy has only in-frame clones and leaves some out. The sample lists 100,000 to 150,000 clones; 70% to 90% were seen once. Specimen: PBMCs. These receptors originate from a man between 18 and 35 years old in good health and CMV-seropositive.

The V and J genes are TRBV5-1 and TRBJ2-5; tentative D call: TRBD2 (5 bases). The germline CDR1 and CDR2 sequences are SGHRS and YFSETQ. Trimming cost V 0 bases and J 5 bases, with 11 bases left between them. The CDR3 has 14 amino acids. CDR3 sequence: CASSLVDPGETQYF. The DNA of the CDR3 is TGCGCCAGCAGCTTGGTTGACCCGGGGGAGACCCAGTACTTC.

The count of this clone is one. The chain uses TRBV19 and TRBJ1-2; D remains ambiguous. Per the germline V gene, CDR1 is LNHDA and CDR2 is SQIVND (reference sequence). The germline V and J ends were trimmed by 5 bases and 0 bases, with 7 bases remaining between them. The CDR3 extends over 13 amino acids. CDR3 amino acids: CASSPGANYGYTF. The CDR3 region has the DNA TGTGCCAGTAGTCCCGGGGCTAACTATGGCTACACCTTC.

This sequence joins TRBV6-1 and TRBJ1-5; tentative D call: TRBD1 (6 bases). CDR3 length equals 14 residues. Germline V CDR1 and CDR2: MNHNS, SASEGT. V lost 0 bases and J 4 bases, leaving 7 bases between the germline ends. The CDR3 protein is CASSEAGTNQPQHF. In DNA, the CDR3 is TGTGCCAGCAGTGAAGCGGGGACAAATCAGCCCCAGCATTTT.

The J gene is TRBJ2-1, the V gene TRBV5-5; a weak D match, TRBD1 (5 bases). The CDR3 is 16 residues long. In germline, CDR1 is SGHKS, CDR2 YYEKEE (reference sequence). V lost 4 bases and J 1 base, leaving 15 bases between the germline ends. CDR3 region: CASSTVGQGSYNEQFF. For the CDR3, the DNA is TGTGCCAGCAGCACGGTGGGGCAAGGGTCCTACAATGAGCAGTTCTTC.

The V call is TRBV27, the J call TRBJ2-3, with unresolved D. Trimming left V 5 bases short and J 2 bases short, with 20 bases between. The CDR3 runs to 17 residues. Looked up from germline, CDR1 is MNHEY and CDR2 is SMNVEV (reference sequence). CDR3 bases: TGTGCCAGCAGTGTACCGACTTCCCCGGGTCCCACAGATACGCAGTATTTT. It specifies CASSVPTSPGPTDTQYF.

The genes are TRBV7-6 and TRBJ2-5; TRBD2 is a possible D gene (6 bases). The V gene lost 3 bases and the J gene lost 5 bases, with 10 bases spanning the gap. Per germline, CDR1 SGHVS and CDR2 FNYEAQ. CDR3 length: 13 amino acids. CDR3 bases: TGTGCCAGCAGCTTCTTTGGGGGGGAGACCCAGTACTTC. Protein: CASSFFGGETQYF. Full variable domain (missing parts from reference TRBV7-6 and TRBJ2-5): GAGVSQSPRYKVTKRGQDVALRCDPISGHVSLYWYRQALGQGPEFLTYFNYEAQQDKSGLPNDRFSAERPEGSISTLTIQRTEQRDSAMYRCASSFFGGETQYFGPGTRLLVL.

V is TRBV6-5 and J is TRBJ2-7; D unresolved. The CDR3 has 12 residues. Trimming stripped 4 bases from V and 0 bases from J, with 4 bases between. The V gene's germline CDR1 is MNHEY and CDR2 SVGAGI. This CDR3 is CASSSSSYEQYF. In nucleotides, the CDR3 is TGTGCCAGCAGTTCCAGCTCCTACGAGCAGTACTTC.

The V call is TRBV19, the J call TRBJ1-1; D ambiguous. CDR1 LNHDA and CDR2 SQIVND come from the germline V gene (reference sequence). This CDR3 is 14 amino acids long. V lost 7 bases to trimming and J lost 6 bases, with 18 bases between them. This CDR3 reads CASIQIGLGPEAFF. In DNA form, the CDR3 reads TGTGCCAGTATCCAAATTGGACTCGGCCCTGAAGCTTTCTTT.

The gene calls are TRBV5-8 and TRBJ1-4; 8 bases agree with TRBD1. The CDR3 runs to 15 residues. The V gene's germline CDR1 is SGHTS and CDR2 YDEGEE. With V trimmed by 2 bases and J by 5 bases, 5 bases remained unmatched. The CDR3 loop is CASSFRGQENEKLFF. CDR3 nucleotides: TGTGCCAGCAGCTTCCGGGGACAGGAAAATGAAAAACTGTTTTTT.

This clone was counted a few times. The chain uses TRBV6-5 and TRBJ1-1; D may be TRBD1 (5 bases). V gave up 4 bases and J gave up 4 bases, with 10 bases separating them. The germline gives CDR1 MNHEY, CDR2 SVGAGI. The CDR3 consists of 13 residues. The CDR3 DNA follows: TGTGCCAGCAGTTTGGGGGGACTCACTGAAGCTTTCTTT. Translated, it gives CASSLGGLTEAFF.

The V and J genes are TRBV6-5 and TRBJ1-1; TRBD1 is a possible D gene (6 bases). The germline V and J ends were trimmed by 5 bases and 8 bases, with 21 bases remaining between them. The germline gives CDR1 MNHEY, CDR2 SVGAGI. The CDR3 has 15 amino acids. The CDR3 loop is CASSRTNWRGREAFF. CDR3 DNA: TGTGCCAGCAGTAGGACGAACTGGCGGGGGCGGGAAGCTTTCTTT.

V gene TRBV13 combines with J gene TRBJ2-5, with D possibly being TRBD1 (5 bases). Trimming shortened V by 6 bases and J by 5 bases, and 13 bases separated the two germline ends. Looked up from germline, CDR1 is PRHDT and CDR2 is FYEKMQ (reference sequence). CDR3 size: 13 residues. CDR3 protein: CASSKGPGETQYF. Written as DNA, the CDR3 is TGTGCCAGCAGTAAAGGACCAGGGGAGACCCAGTACTTC.

This clone was seen repeatedly, ten times or more. The rearrangement links TRBV6-4 to TRBJ1-2; TRBD1 agrees at 8 bases. The V and J ends lost 3 bases and 4 bases, in that order; junction bases with no gene match: 4. The germline gives CDR1 MRHNA, CDR2 SNTAGT. This CDR3 is built from 14 residues. CDR3 amino acids: CASSERTGGYGYTF. The CDR3 DNA reads TGTGCCAGCAGTGAGCGAACAGGGGGCTATGGCTACACCTTC.

The rearrangement joins TRBV5-4 to TRBJ1-3, with 8 bases aligning to TRBD1. The V gene's germline CDR1 is SGHNT and CDR2 YYREEE (reference sequence). V was pared by 3 bases and J by 4 bases, with 9 bases of the junction left unmatched. The CDR3 contains 16 residues. This CDR3 reads CASSSSAGGSGNTIYF. The CDR3 DNA reads as TGTGCCAGCAGCTCCTCGGCAGGGGGCTCCGGAAACACCATATATTTT.

This clone was seen a few times. The genes are TRBV19 and TRBJ1-6, with D unresolved. This CDR3 has 15 amino acids. Per germline, CDR1 LNHDA and CDR2 SQIVND (reference sequence). Trimming removed 6 bases at V and 9 bases at J, with 18 bases between. CDR3 protein: CASRAGGTLGSPLHF. The CDR3 bases are TGTGCCAGTAGGGCCGGCGGCACCTTGGGTTCACCCCTCCACTTT.

The gene calls are TRBV7-2 and TRBJ1-1; 7 bases map to TRBD1. Unmatched junction bases numbered 6, after V lost 6 bases and J lost 8 bases. Germline CDR1 reads SGHTA; CDR2 reads FQGNSA. The CDR3 totals 12 residues. This CDR3 reads CASSFDRAEAFF. For the CDR3, the DNA is TGTGCCAGCAGTTTTGACAGGGCCGAAGCTTTCTTT.

The chain uses TRBV10-1 and TRBJ2-3; 10 positions agree with TRBD1. CDR1 WNHNN and CDR2 SYGVQD come from the germline V gene (reference sequence). With 2 bases clipped from V and 3 bases from J, the junction kept 2 bases outside the gene matches. CDR3 length: 15 amino acids. Written as DNA, the CDR3 is TGCGCCAGCAGTGAGCCGGGACAGGGGACAGATACGCAGTATTTT. It encodes CASSEPGQGTDTQYF.

The V gene is TRBV5-8, the J gene TRBJ1-1, with D unresolved. Trimming cost V 2 bases and J 6 bases, with 11 bases left between them. The CDR3 totals 13 residues. Germline assignment: CDR1 SGHTS and CDR2 YDEGEE. The chain's CDR3 is CASSFGESAEAFF. The CDR3 nucleotides read TGTGCCAGCAGCTTCGGGGAATCGGCTGAAGCTTTCTTT.

This sequence joins TRBV2 and TRBJ2-7; D not resolved. Looked up from germline, CDR1 is SNHLY and CDR2 is FYNNEI. This CDR3 region has 11 residues. V was pared by 6 bases and J by 12 bases, with 15 bases between. CDR3 in amino acids: CASSLTHQWYF. CDR3 sequence (DNA): TGTGCCAGCAGCCTGACTCATCAGTGGTACTTC.

The rearrangement uses TRBV5-1 and TRBJ1-5, with 7 bases matching TRBD1. J lost 0 bases, V lost 2 bases, and 2 bases had no gene match. Germline CDR1 and CDR2: SGHRS and YFSETQ. CDR3 length: 15 amino acids. CDR3 region: CASSLTGVSNQPQHF. CDR3 coding DNA: TGCGCCAGCAGCTTAACAGGGGTTAGCAATCAGCCCCAGCATTTT.

The V gene is TRBV11-2, the J gene TRBJ1-2; tentatively, D is TRBD1 (6 bases). Germline V lookup: CDR1 SGHAT, CDR2 FQNNGV. CDR3 length: 18 amino acids. V lost 0 bases to trimming and J lost 3 bases, with 20 bases between them. The CDR3 reads CASSLESRGSFNDYGYTF. The CDR3 nucleotides are TGTGCCAGCAGCTTAGAGTCCAGGGGATCGTTCAATGACTATGGCTACACCTTC.

CDR3: CASSLNSFYNEQFF. The CDR3 DNA reads TGTGCCAGCAGCTTGAACTCCTTCTACAATGAGCAGTTCTTC. The chain couples TRBV13 to TRBJ2-1; D call uncertain. The CDR3 spans 14 residues. CDR1 is PRHDT, CDR2 FYEKMQ, per germline (reference sequence). Trimming stripped 3 bases from V and 3 bases from J, with 9 bases between.

The chain couples TRBV5-1 to TRBJ1-1, with 7 nucleotides matching TRBD1. The V gene end was trimmed by 5 bases and the J gene end by 0 bases; junction bases not matched to a gene: 7. This CDR3 is 15 amino acids long. The germline gives CDR1 SGHRS, CDR2 YFSETQ. The CDR3 DNA is TGCGCCAGCAGATCCGGGACAGTGATGAACACTGAAGCTTTCTTT. Its translation is CASRSGTVMNTEAFF.

V and J are TRBV5-1 and TRBJ1-3; TRBD1 is a possible D gene (6 bases). Looked up from germline, CDR1 is SGHRS and CDR2 is YFSETQ. The CDR3 runs 13 residues. The germline V and J ends were trimmed by 5 bases and 6 bases, with 12 bases remaining between them. The CDR3 sequence: CASRNQGQNTIYF. CDR3 sequence (DNA): TGCGCCAGCAGAAATCAGGGGCAAAACACCATATATTTT. Filled out from reference TRBV5-1 and TRBJ1-3, the complete variable domain reads KAGVTQTPRYLIKTRGQQVTLSCSPISGHRSVSWYQQTPGQGLQFLFEYFSETQRNKGNFPGRFSGRQFSNSRSEMNVSTLELGDSALYLCASRNQGQNTIYFGEGSWLTVV.

The gene calls are TRBV2 and TRBJ1-5; 9 bases align to TRBD1. This CDR3 comprises 14 residues. Looked up from germline, CDR1 is SNHLY and CDR2 is FYNNEI. J gave up 4 bases and V 9 bases, and 7 bases lay outside the gene matches. Here the CDR3 reads CASTGTGNNQPQHF. In DNA form, the CDR3 reads TGTGCCAGTACAGGGACAGGGAATAATCAGCCCCAGCATTTT.

The V call is TRBV7-9, the J call TRBJ2-2; TRBD2 aligns across 9 bases. V trimming: 5 bases; J trimming: 7 bases; junction bases outside the gene matches: 11. Germline-derived CDR1 and CDR2 are SEHNR and FQNEAQ (reference sequence). This CDR3 has 16 amino acids. CDR3 in DNA: TGTGCCAGCAGCCTCATAGCGGGGGACTTTGGCGGGGAGCTGTTTTTT. Its translation: CASSLIAGDFGGELFF.